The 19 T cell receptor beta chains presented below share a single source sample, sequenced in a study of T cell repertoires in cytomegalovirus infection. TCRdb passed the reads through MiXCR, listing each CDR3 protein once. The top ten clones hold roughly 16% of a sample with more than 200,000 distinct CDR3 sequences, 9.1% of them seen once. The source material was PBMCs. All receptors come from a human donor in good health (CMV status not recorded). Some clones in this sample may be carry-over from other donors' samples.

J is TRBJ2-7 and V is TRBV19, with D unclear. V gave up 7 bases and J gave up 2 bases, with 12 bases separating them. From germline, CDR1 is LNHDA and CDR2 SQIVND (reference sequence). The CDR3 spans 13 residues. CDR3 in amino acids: CASTGGHPYEQYF. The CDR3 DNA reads TGTGCCAGTACAGGTGGGCATCCCTACGAGCAGTACTTC.

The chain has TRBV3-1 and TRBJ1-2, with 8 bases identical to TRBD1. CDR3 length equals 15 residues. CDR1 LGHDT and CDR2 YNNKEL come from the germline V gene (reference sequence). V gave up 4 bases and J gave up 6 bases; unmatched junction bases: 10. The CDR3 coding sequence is TGTGCCAGCAGCCCCTGGACAGGGCCGGTGCATGGCTACACCTTC. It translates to CASSPWTGPVHGYTF. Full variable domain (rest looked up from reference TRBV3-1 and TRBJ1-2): DTAVSQTPKYLVTQMGNDKSIKCEQNLGHDTMYWYKQDSKKFLKIMFSYNNKELIINETVPNRFSPKSPDKAHLNLHINSLELGDSAVYFCASSPWTGPVHGYTFGSGTRLTVV.

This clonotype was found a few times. The chain's CDR3 is CSAIRQLANYGYTF. CDR3 nucleotide sequence: TGCAGTGCTATTAGACAGTTAGCTAACTATGGCTACACCTTC. The chain combines TRBV20-1 with TRBJ1-2; possible D gene TRBD1, 5 bases. CDR3 size: 14 residues. Germline V gene sequence: CDR1 DFQATT, CDR2 SNEGSKA (reference sequence). Trimming cost V 4 bases and J 0 bases, with 12 bases left between them.

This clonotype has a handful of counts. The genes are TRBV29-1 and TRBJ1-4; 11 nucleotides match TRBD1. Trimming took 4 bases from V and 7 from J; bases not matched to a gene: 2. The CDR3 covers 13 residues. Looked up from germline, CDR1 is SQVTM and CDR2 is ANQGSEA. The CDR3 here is CSVVGTGGEKLFF. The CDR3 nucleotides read TGCAGCGTTGTTGGGACAGGGGGTGAAAAACTGTTTTTT.

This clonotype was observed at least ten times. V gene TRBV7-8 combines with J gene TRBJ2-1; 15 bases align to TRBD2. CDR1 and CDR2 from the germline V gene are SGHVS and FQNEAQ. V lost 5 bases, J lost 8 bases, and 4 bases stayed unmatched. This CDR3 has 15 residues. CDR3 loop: CASSRTSGRAHEQFF. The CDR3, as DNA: TGTGCCAGCAGCCGGACTAGCGGGAGGGCCCATGAGCAGTTCTTC.

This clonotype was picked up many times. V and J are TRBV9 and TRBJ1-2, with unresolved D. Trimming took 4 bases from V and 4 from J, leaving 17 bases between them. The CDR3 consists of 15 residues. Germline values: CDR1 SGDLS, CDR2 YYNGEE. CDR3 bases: TGTGCCAGCAGCCCAGAAGGACCGACTTCCTATGGCTACACCTTC. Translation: CASSPEGPTSYGYTF.

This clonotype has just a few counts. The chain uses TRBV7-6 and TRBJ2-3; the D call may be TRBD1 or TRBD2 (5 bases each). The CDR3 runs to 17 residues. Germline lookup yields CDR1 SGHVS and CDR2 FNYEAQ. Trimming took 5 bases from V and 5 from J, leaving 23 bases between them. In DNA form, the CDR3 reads TGTGCCAGCAGCCGTCCCTCTTCCGGGACCCAGCGAGATACGCAGTATTTT. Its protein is CASSRPSSGTQRDTQYF.

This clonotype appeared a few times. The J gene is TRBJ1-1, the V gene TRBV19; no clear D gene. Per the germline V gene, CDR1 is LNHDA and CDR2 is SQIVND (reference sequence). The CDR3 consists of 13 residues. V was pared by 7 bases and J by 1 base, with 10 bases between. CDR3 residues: CASNQGGNTEAFF. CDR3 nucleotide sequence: TGTGCCAGTAATCAAGGAGGGAACACTGAAGCTTTCTTT.

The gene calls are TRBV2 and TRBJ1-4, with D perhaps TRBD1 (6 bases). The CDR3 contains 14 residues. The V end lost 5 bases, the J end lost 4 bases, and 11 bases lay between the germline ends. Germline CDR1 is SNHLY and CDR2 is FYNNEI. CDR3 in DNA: TGTGCCAGCAGTCGGACAGACCTTAATGAAAAACTGTTTTTT. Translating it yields CASSRTDLNEKLFF.

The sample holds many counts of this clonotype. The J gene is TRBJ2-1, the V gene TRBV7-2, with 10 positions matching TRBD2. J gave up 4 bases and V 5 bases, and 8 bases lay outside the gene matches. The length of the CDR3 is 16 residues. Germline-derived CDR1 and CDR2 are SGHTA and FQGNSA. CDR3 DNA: TGTGCCAGCAGCATTCAAGCGGGAGGGGGATACAATGAGCAGTTCTTC. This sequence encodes CASSIQAGGGYNEQFF.

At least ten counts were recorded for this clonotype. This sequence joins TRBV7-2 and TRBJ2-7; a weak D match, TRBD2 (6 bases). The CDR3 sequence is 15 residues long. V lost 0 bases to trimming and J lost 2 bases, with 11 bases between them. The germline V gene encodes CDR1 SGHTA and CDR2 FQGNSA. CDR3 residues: CASSLASSATYEQYF. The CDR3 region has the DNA TGTGCCAGCAGCTTAGCGTCTAGCGCAACCTACGAGCAGTACTTC.

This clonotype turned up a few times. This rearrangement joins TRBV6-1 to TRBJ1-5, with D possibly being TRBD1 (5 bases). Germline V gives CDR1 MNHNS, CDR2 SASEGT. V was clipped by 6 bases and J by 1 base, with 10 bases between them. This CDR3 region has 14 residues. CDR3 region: CASSWGASNQPQHF. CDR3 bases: TGTGCCAGCAGCTGGGGCGCAAGCAATCAGCCCCAGCATTTT.

The CDR3 loop reads CSAREDRDTQYF. DNA for the CDR3: TGCAGTGCTAGAGAAGACAGGGATACGCAGTATTTT. V usage is TRBV20-1 and J usage is TRBJ2-3; a possible D gene is TRBD1 (6 bases). This CDR3 is 12 amino acids long. Between the trimmed V and J ends, which lost 0 bases and 6 bases, there was a span of 7 bases. The germline V gene has CDR1 DFQATT and CDR2 SNEGSKA (reference sequence).

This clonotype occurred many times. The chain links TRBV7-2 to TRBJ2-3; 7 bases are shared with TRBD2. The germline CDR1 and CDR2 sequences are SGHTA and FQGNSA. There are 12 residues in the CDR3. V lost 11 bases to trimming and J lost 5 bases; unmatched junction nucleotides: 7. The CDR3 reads CAHRPSGDTQYF. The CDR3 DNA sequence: TGTGCCCACCGTCCTAGCGGAGATACGCAGTATTTT.

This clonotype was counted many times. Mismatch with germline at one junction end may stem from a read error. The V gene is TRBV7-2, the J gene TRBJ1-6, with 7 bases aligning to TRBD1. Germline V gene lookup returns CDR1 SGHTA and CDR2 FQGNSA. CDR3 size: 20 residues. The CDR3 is CASTLIGMTGMTRRGSPLHF. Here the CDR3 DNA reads TGTGCCAGCACCTTAATCGGAATGACAGGGATGACTCGCCGTGGTTCACCCCTCCACTTT.

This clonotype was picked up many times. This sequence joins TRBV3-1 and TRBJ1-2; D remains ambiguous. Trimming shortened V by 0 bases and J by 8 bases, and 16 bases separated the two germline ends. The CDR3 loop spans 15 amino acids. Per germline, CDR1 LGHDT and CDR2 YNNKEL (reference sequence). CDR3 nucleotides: TGTGCCAGCAGCCAAGACCTACAGCCTGTGGGCGGCTACACCTTC. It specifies CASSQDLQPVGGYTF.

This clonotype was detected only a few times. The CDR3 protein is CASTRTRLSNQPQHF. The DNA of the CDR3 is TGTGCCAGCACCAGAACTCGGCTTAGCAATCAGCCCCAGCATTTT. J is TRBJ1-5 and V is TRBV12-3 or TRBV12-4; the D is unclear. The CDR3 loop spans 15 amino acids. V lost 7 bases and J 0 bases, leaving 13 bases between the germline ends.

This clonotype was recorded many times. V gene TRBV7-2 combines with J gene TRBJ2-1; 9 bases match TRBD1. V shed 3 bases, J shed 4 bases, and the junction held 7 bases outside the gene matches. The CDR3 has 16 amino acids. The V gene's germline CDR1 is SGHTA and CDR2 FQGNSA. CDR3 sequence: CASSLPGQGPYNEQFF. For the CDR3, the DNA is TGTGCCAGCAGCTTGCCGGGACAGGGACCGTACAATGAGCAGTTCTTC.

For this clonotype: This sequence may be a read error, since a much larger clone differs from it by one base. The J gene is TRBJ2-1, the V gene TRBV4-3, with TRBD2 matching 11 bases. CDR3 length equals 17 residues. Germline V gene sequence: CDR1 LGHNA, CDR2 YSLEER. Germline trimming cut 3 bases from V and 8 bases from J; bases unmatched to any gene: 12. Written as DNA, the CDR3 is TGCGCCAGCAGCCAGAGGATAGCGGGAGGGTACACCGATGAGCAGTTCTTC. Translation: CASSQRIAGGYTDEQFF.